This T cell receptor (beta chain) originates from a study of T-cell memory formation after mild COVID-19. The CDR3 length is 14 residues. The germline gives CDR1 PRHDT, CDR2 FYEKMQ (reference sequence). Trimming stripped 4 bases from V and 0 bases from J, with 9 bases between. To note about this clonotype: The antigen remains undetermined.

TCRdb reprocessed the 5' RACE reads with MiXCR, giving one entry per CDR3 protein. Among 150,000 to 200,000 distinct CDR3 sequences listed, 20% to 25% were seen once. Study-level findings and limits: Researchers report contracting CD4+ clones mostly in CM and EM, with CD8+ clones in EMRA. Clones shrinking between day 15 and 85 showed a balanced CD4/CD8 split, and those that grew later tilted toward CD4+. Some clones that responded were present in memory (sampled pre-infection), which suggests cross-reactive memory joined.

The rearrangement links TRBV13 to TRBJ1-1; D not certain. The sequencing input was PBMCs or a T cell subset sorted from them (not recorded which). The source of this sequence is an adult woman who had mild COVID-19 (a few samples of this study predate the infection). Cell type and time point are not known. CDR3 loop: CASSSRGVNTEAFF. CDR3 DNA sequence: TGTGCCAGCAGCTCGCGCGGGGTGAACACTGAAGCTTTCTTT.